The table lists the clone carrying this T cell receptor (beta chain) with many counts. Its antigen is unidentified. RNA transcripts yielded amplified TCR beta CDR3 regions. TCR CDR3 regions were first amplified by RT-PCR with HTBI primers. Each CDR3 protein is one row after TCRdb ran MiXCR on the multiplex PCR reads. The sample comprises more than 300,000 distinct CDR3 sequences, about a sixth of which are singletons, and approximately 30% rests with the top ten. This record comes from a study of T cells in Graves' hyperthyroidism and ophthalmopathy. For the study at large: Initial diagnosis, before any treatment, was when peripheral blood was collected. Findings and limits, study-wide: In the blood, most expanded thyroid clonotypes above 0.001 appeared as well.

Germline V CDR1 and CDR2: MNHEY, SMNVEV (reference sequence). The CDR3 runs 14 residues. The V end lost 3 bases, the J end lost 7 bases, and 13 bases lay between the germline ends. For the diagnoses, clinical symptoms, serum thyroxine and TRAb, thyroid ultrasound and orbital computed tomography were used. Progressors' blood was drawn at hyperthyroidism diagnosis, before ophthalmopathy symptoms. Sequenced input: blood. The genes are TRBV27 and TRBJ1-5; tentative D call: TRBD1 (5 bases). This receptor was identified in a woman in her twenties or thirties with Graves' hyperthyroidism that later progressed to Graves' ophthalmopathy. CDR3 residues: CASSLGRADQPQHF. The DNA of the CDR3 is TGTGCCAGCAGTTTGGGACGGGCGGACCAGCCCCAGCATTTT.